The present T cell receptor beta chain was sequenced within a study of radiotherapy plus CTLA-4 blockade in lung cancer (dated by TCRdb to 2016 to 2019). As for the study more broadly: Among enrolled patients, about 17% had an objective response and 25% to 40% reached disease control.

The study tested focal radiation therapy combined with CTLA-4 blockade (ipilimumab) in patients with chemo-refractory metastatic non-small-cell lung cancer. V is pared back by 6 bases and J by 1 base, with 16 bases lying between the germline termini. According to the germline V gene, CDR1 reads SGHVS and CDR2 reads FQNEAQ. The CDR3 contains 16 residues, cysteine and phenylalanine counted. Left in the record is the CDR3 DNA by itself, 48 bases read in frame from the first base. The protocol used for the library was the immunoSEQ multiplex PCR assay. In its TCRdb copy, this immuneACCESS table keeps in-frame sequences only and misses some clones. Where compared with another copy, unresolved V genes explain less than half of these, and the others have no known cause. The sample data list about 73,000 clones, and 87% of these were observed just once. The leading ten clones occupy roughly two fifths of the sample.

Study-wide conclusions, independent of this receptor: TCR clones derived from tumors expanded in peripheral blood after treatment with radiotherapy and ipilimumab. Early dynamic changes in blood T cell clones, together with increased serum interferon-beta after radiation, were reported as the strongest predictors of response.

This clone was seen just once. The clone's antigen remains unknown. One base away there is no much larger clone; base qualities are not given. This receptor was identified in a human donor with non-small cell lung cancer that progressed on radiotherapy plus ipilimumab. The sample was peripheral blood, taken from a patient treated with radiotherapy plus ipilimumab. The chain links TRBV7-8 with TRBJ2-1; TRBD2 could be the D gene, as 5 bases match. The CDR3 region: CASSIGVTGSYNEQFF. In nucleotide form, the sequence is TGTGCCAGCAGTATAGGCGTAACGGGATCCTACAATGAGCAGTTCTTC.